The table lists the clone carrying this TCR beta chain with a few counts. This sample is part of a study of T cell changes during pregnancy in multiple sclerosis. Data came from immunoSEQ multiplex PCR; TCRdb stores just in-frame clones and leaves some out. This table holds roughly 25,000 clones, 86% found once. Looked up from germline, CDR1 is MNHEY and CDR2 is SMNVEV (reference sequence). The V end was cut by 7 bases, the J end by 8 bases, with 15 bases between. The CDR3 length is 14 residues. This TCR was sampled from a female donor in good health, enrolled as a control in a pregnancy study. The chain carries TRBV27 and TRBJ1-6; D is possibly TRBD1 (6 bases). This material consisted of CD8+ T cells from peripheral blood mononuclear cells, taken in the first trimester of pregnancy. The CDR3 loop is CASTQMTGYSPLHF. The DNA of the CDR3 is TGTGCCAGCACCCAGATGACAGGTTATTCACCCCTCCACTTT.